A single T cell receptor (beta chain) is shown here with its context. The CDR3 totals 15 residues. The germline V and J ends were trimmed by 1 base and 4 bases, with 10 bases remaining between them. The germline V gene has CDR1 MGHDK and CDR2 SYGVNS. The entry originates in a study of CD8 T cells in Susac syndrome. The authors reverse transcribed about 0.5 to 1 ug RNA with random hexamers. Amplification of TCR beta CDR3 spanned 54 Vbeta and 13 Jbeta via immunoSEQ multiplex PCR. MiXCR, applied by TCRdb to the immunoSEQ multiplex PCR reads, yields one record per CDR3 protein. The table includes fewer than 200,000 distinct CDR3 sequences, 94% detected once.

The chain combines TRBV25-1 with TRBJ2-2; possible D gene TRBD2, 6 bases. Sequencing was done on a sample of CD4+ T cells from PBMCs. The sequence was obtained from a human donor with Susac syndrome. CDR3 residues: CASSESGTSTGELFF. In nucleotides, the CDR3 is TGTGCCAGCAGTGAATCAGGGACTTCCACCGGGGAGCTGTTTTTT.